The rows below give T cell receptor beta chains drawn from one sample of a study of blood T cells in healthy people across ages. TCRdb reprocessed the 5' RACE reads via MiXCR and lists one record per CDR3 protein. The sample lists more than 650,000 distinct CDR3 sequences; approximately 53% were seen once. Input material: blood. Every receptor here comes from a man aged 80 or over in good health. The CDR3 runs from the conserved cysteine through the conserved F or W. The order of the fields is D gene, J gene, V gene, clone size, CDR3 DNA, CDR3 protein. The D gene is left open where the match is weak. Expanded clones are given a class, and other clones once, few, many or no size at all.

d_gene: -
j_gene: TRBJ2-1
v_gene: TRBV10-3
abundance: few
CDR3nt: TGTGCCATCATGGGACGTTGTTCGTTGGGGGCCTCCTACAATGAGCAGTTCTTC
CDR3aa: CAIMGRCSLGASYNEQFF

d_gene: -
j_gene: TRBJ2-7
v_gene: TRBV20-1
abundance: few
CDR3nt: TGCAGTGCTAGTCGACAGTATAGCTCCTACGAGCAGTACTTC
CDR3aa: CSASRQYSSYEQYF

d_gene: -
j_gene: TRBJ2-7
v_gene: TRBV5-1
abundance: -
CDR3nt: TGCGCCAGCAGCTTGACGCGACTCCCCTTTTCCGAGCAGTACTTC
CDR3aa: CASSLTRLPFSEQYF

d_gene: TRBD1
j_gene: TRBJ1-2
v_gene: TRBV3-1
abundance: -
CDR3nt: TGTGCCAGCAGTCAGCGGGACAGGGTGTATGGCTACACCTTC
CDR3aa: CASSQRDRVYGYTF

d_gene: TRBD2
j_gene: TRBJ2-1
v_gene: TRBV6-2/TRBV6-3
abundance: -
CDR3nt: TGTGCCAGCAGTAAAGGACTAGCAGCTGAGCAGTTCTTC
CDR3aa: CASSKGLAAEQFF

d_gene: -
j_gene: TRBJ2-5
v_gene: TRBV28
abundance: -
CDR3nt: TGTGCCAGCAGTCCAGGACCTGGGGGGAAGACCCAGTACTTC
CDR3aa: CASSPGPGGKTQYF

d_gene: -
j_gene: TRBJ1-2
v_gene: TRBV20-1
abundance: -
CDR3nt: TGCAGTGCCATCCCCGGGGGACGTGGAGCTAACCATGGCTACACCTTC
CDR3aa: CSAIPGGRGANHGYTF

d_gene: TRBD2
j_gene: TRBJ2-7
v_gene: TRBV20-1
abundance: -
CDR3nt: TGCAGTGCTAGTGCGGGAGGGCGCTACGAGCAGTACTTC
CDR3aa: CSASAGGRYEQYF

d_gene: -
j_gene: TRBJ2-1
v_gene: TRBV18
abundance: -
CDR3nt: TGTGCCAGCTCACCACCGAAGGCCCTCAGTGAGCAGTTCTTC
CDR3aa: CASSPPKALSEQFF

d_gene: -
j_gene: TRBJ1-1
v_gene: TRBV29-1
abundance: -
CDR3nt: TGCAGCGTAGCCGCAGGGGCCCTACCACCCCGGATCTCTGAAGCTTTCTTT
CDR3aa: CSVAAGALPPRISEAFF

d_gene: TRBD1
j_gene: TRBJ1-2
v_gene: TRBV12-3/TRBV12-4
abundance: -
CDR3nt: TGTGCCAGCAGGGGATGGACAGGGAGCTATGGCTACACCTTC
CDR3aa: CASRGWTGSYGYTF

d_gene: TRBD2
j_gene: TRBJ2-1
v_gene: TRBV7-2
abundance: -
CDR3nt: TGTGTCAGCAGCTCTTTTCCTAGCGGGAGTTCAGATGAGCAGTTCTTC
CDR3aa: CVSSSFPSGSSDEQFF

d_gene: TRBD2
j_gene: TRBJ2-7
v_gene: TRBV20-1
abundance: -
CDR3nt: TGCAGCGGTCAGTTAGCGGGAGCCTCCTACGAGCAGTACTTC
CDR3aa: CSGQLAGASYEQYF